This is a list of T cell receptor beta chains from one sample in a study of cytomegalovirus exposure and HLA in healthy donors. The table came from immunoSEQ multiplex PCR; TCRdb's copy has only in-frame clones and leaves some out. The table lists 170,000 or so clones, around three quarters of them singletons. Sequencing input: PBMCs. These receptors were taken from a boy between 10 and 17 years old in good health and CMV-seronegative. Both conserved end residues are part of each CDR3. The D gene is left open where the match is weak. Where a row states a size, it is once, few, many or the class of an expanded clone; other rows omit it.

TRBV30	TRBD1	TRBJ1-2	.	TGTGCCTGGGGTCCGACAGGGAAACGCTATGGCTACACCTTC	CAWGPTGKRYGYTF
TRBV9	TRBD1	TRBJ1-2	.	TGTGCCAGCAGCGTCGCCTCGGGACAGGGGTATGGCTACACCTTC	CASSVASGQGYGYTF
TRBV10-3	TRBD1	TRBJ1-1	.	TGTGCCATATCAAGGTTGTGGGGACAGAGCGGGAACACTGAAGCTTTCTTT	CAISRLWGQSGNTEAFF
TRBV19	.	TRBJ2-7	.	TGTGCCAGTAGTATCTCGACTAGTCCCTACGAGCAGTACTTC	CASSISTSPYEQYF
TRBV19	.	TRBJ1-1	once	TGTGCCAGTAGTATTACTGGGGCCGACACTGAAGCTTTCTTT	CASSITGADTEAFF
TRBV7-9	TRBD1	TRBJ2-7	.	TGTGCCAGCAGCTCCCCCTATCTAGCTGACAGGGCAGCCTACGAGCAGTACTTC	CASSSPYLADRAAYEQYF
TRBV10-3	TRBD2	TRBJ2-3	.	TGTGCCCCGTCTAGCGGGAGAAACACAGATACGCAGTATTTT	CAPSSGRNTDTQYF
TRBV5-5	TRBD1	TRBJ2-2	.	TGTGCCAGCAGCTTGCGGGCAGGGGGAGCCGGGGAGCTGTTTTTT	CASSLRAGGAGELFF
TRBV4-3	.	TRBJ1-2	.	TGCGCCAGCAGCCCAAACCCCCAGAGGGAGGAGGGCTACACCTTC	CASSPNPQREEGYTF
TRBV19	TRBD1	TRBJ2-3	.	TGTGCCACAACCAGGGGGCGGAAAGGGACAGATACGCAGTATTTT	CATTRGRKGTDTQYF
TRBV2	.	TRBJ1-1	.	TGTGCCAGCAGTGACTTAGCGAACACTGAAGCTTTCTTT	CASSDLANTEAFF
TRBV2	TRBD1	TRBJ1-5	.	TGTGCCAGCAGGAGGGGGACAGAGAATCAGCCCCAGCATTTT	CASRRGTENQPQHF
TRBV6-6	TRBD1	TRBJ1-5	few	TGTGCCAGCAGATTCGACAGGGGACTCAATCAGCCCCAGCATTTT	CASRFDRGLNQPQHF
TRBV4-1	.	TRBJ1-5	.	TGCGCCAGCAGCCAAGATCGAGGAAACCAGCCCCAGCATTTT	CASSQDRGNQPQHF
TRBV2	.	TRBJ2-5	.	TGTGCCAGCAGTGAAGCGGGATCACAGGGTGCAGGGACCCAGTACTTC	CASSEAGSQGAGTQYF
TRBV13	.	TRBJ2-1	.	TGTGCCAGCAGCTCCCTGGCGGGCTCCTACAATGAGCAGTTCTTC	CASSSLAGSYNEQFF
TRBV5-6	TRBD1	TRBJ2-7	once	TGTGCCAGCTCCCCCCTCGACAGGGACGTCTACGAGCAGTACTTC	CASSPLDRDVYEQYF
TRBV29-1	TRBD2	TRBJ2-7	.	TGCAGCGTTAGTGGACTAGCGGGAGTCAAGGGGTCCTACGAGCAGTACTTC	CSVSGLAGVKGSYEQYF
TRBV30	.	TRBJ2-7	.	TGTGCCTGGAAATTCAGCTACGAGCAGTACTTC	CAWKFSYEQYF
TRBV6-5	TRBD1	TRBJ2-5	few	TGTGCCAGCAGTACCGGGACAGGGTACGAGACCCAGTACTTC	CASSTGTGYETQYF
TRBV4-1	TRBD2	TRBJ2-7	.	TGCGCCAGCAGCCAAGACCGGCTAGCGGGGACCCAATTTTACGAGCAGTACTTC	CASSQDRLAGTQFYEQYF
TRBV23-1	TRBD1	TRBJ2-5	.	TGCGCCAGCAGTCAATCTCAAAAAATGAGTCGGGACAGGGCCGCAGAGACCCAGTACTTC	CASSQSQKMSRDRAAETQYF
TRBV29-1	.	TRBJ1-1	once	TGCAGCGTTCCTCTGAACACTGAAGCTTTCTTT	CSVPLNTEAFF
TRBV19	.	TRBJ2-1	.	TGTGCCAGTAGTATTACTAGGGATAACAATGAGCAGTTCTTC	CASSITRDNNEQFF
TRBV14	TRBD1	TRBJ1-1	.	TGTGCCAGCAGCCAAGAGGACAGGCTTGAAGCTTTCTTT	CASSQEDRLEAFF
TRBV25-1	TRBD2	TRBJ2-7	few	TGTGCCAGCAGTGAATCGCGGGGGGCTGGCTACGAGCAGTACTTC	CASSESRGAGYEQYF
TRBV15	.	TRBJ2-7	.	TGTGCCACCAGCGTTAAAAAATCTCGCGAGCAGTACTTC	CATSVKKSREQYF
TRBV6-4	TRBD1	TRBJ1-2	once	TGTGCCAGCAGAGGGACAGGGAGCTATGGCTACACCTTC	CASRGTGSYGYTF
TRBV5-6	.	TRBJ1-2	.	TGTGCCAGCAGCTATGGGGCGGCCGATTTCGATCCTTATGGCTACACCTTC	CASSYGAADFDPYGYTF
TRBV11-2	.	TRBJ2-3	.	TGTGCCAGCAGAACTACGGCAGGGAAGGCAGATACGCAGTATTTT	CASRTTAGKADTQYF
TRBV7-2	TRBD1	TRBJ1-1	.	TGTGCCAGCAGCCTCGCCGGGACAGACAACACTGAAGCTTTCTTT	CASSLAGTDNTEAFF
TRBV14	.	TRBJ1-1	.	TGTGCCAGCAGCCAAGAGGCAGGGATCTACACTGAAGCTTTCTTT	CASSQEAGIYTEAFF
TRBV7-2	.	TRBJ2-7	.	TGTGCCAGCAGCTTCTCTAGCGGAGGGGGTGAGCAGTACTTC	CASSFSSGGGEQYF
TRBV18	TRBD2	TRBJ2-1	.	TGTGCCAGCGGACGGGTGCAGGGAGGGGTCAATGAGCAGTTCTTC	CASGRVQGGVNEQFF
TRBV7-2	.	TRBJ2-7	.	TGTGCCAGCAGCTTAGCGGGAGTGAAGTACTTC	CASSLAGVKYF
TRBV6-5	.	TRBJ2-7	.	TGTGCCAGCAGTTACTCAGGCGGGGATAGCTCCTACGAGCAGTACTTC	CASSYSGGDSSYEQYF
TRBV27	TRBD1	TRBJ1-4	.	TGTGCCAGCAGTTTCAGGGGGGCTAATGAAAAACTGTTTTTT	CASSFRGANEKLFF
TRBV7-2	.	TRBJ2-7	.	TGTGCCAGCAGCTTTAGACAGGCGACCTACTCCAGAAACTACGAGCAGTACTTC	CASSFRQATYSRNYEQYF
TRBV7-9	TRBD1	TRBJ2-7	.	TGTGCCAGCAGCCGAGGCTTGGACAGGGACTACGAGCAGTACTTC	CASSRGLDRDYEQYF
TRBV9	.	TRBJ1-2	.	TGTGCCAGCAGCGTAGCTGAGGTATTCTATGGCTACACCTTC	CASSVAEVFYGYTF
TRBV4-2	.	TRBJ2-7	few	TGTGCCAGCAGCCAAGAGCCCTCGTGGGGGGACGAGCAGTACTTC	CASSQEPSWGDEQYF
TRBV9	.	TRBJ2-1	.	TGTGCCAGCAGCGTAGTTGACTATGAGCAGTTCTTC	CASSVVDYEQFF
TRBV19	TRBD1	TRBJ1-2	.	TGTGCCAGTAAAGGGATCCCGGGACAGGGGTACCAGTGGTATGGCTACACCTTC	CASKGIPGQGYQWYGYTF
TRBV2	.	TRBJ1-2	.	TGTGCCAGCTCCGACGGGATAGGCGCCAACTATGGCTACACCTTC	CASSDGIGANYGYTF
TRBV5-1	.	TRBJ1-2	.	TGCGCCAGCAGCTTGGAGGCCAGGGGCCGGAATGGCTACACCTTC	CASSLEARGRNGYTF
TRBV7-9	.	TRBJ1-1	.	TGTGCCAGCAGCGGACGGGACACCCGATACACTGAAGCTTTCTTT	CASSGRDTRYTEAFF
TRBV27	TRBD1	TRBJ1-2	few	TGTGCCAGCAGTTTAGGGGCAGGGGGCTTTGGCTACACCTTC	CASSLGAGGFGYTF